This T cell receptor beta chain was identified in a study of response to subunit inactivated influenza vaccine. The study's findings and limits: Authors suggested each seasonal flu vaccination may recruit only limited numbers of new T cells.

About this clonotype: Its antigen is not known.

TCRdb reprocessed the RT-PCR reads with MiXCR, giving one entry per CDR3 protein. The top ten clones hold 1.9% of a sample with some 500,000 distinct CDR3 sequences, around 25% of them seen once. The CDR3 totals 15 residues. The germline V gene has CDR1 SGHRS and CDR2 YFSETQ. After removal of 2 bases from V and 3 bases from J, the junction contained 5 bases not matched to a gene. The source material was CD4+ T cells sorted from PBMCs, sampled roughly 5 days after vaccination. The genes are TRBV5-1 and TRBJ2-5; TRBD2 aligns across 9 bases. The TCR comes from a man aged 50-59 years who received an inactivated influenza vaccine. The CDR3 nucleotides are TGCGCCAGCAGCTTTAAAGCGGGAGGTGAAGAGACCCAGTACTTC. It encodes CASSFKAGGEETQYF.